Described below is a single TCR beta chain sequence and its context. The source of the sample is a study of blood T cell repertoires in COVID-19. Whole-study context: The origin of the acute and convalescent COVID-19 samples was the United States, Italy and Spain. T cells, B-cell-depleted T cells, or PBMCs supplied cDNA or gDNA.

The V end was cut by 4 bases, the J end by 0 bases, with 11 bases between. The CDR3 contains 15 residues. Germline CDR1 reads MNHNY; CDR2 reads SVGAGI (reference sequence). Clones were sequenced by immunoSEQ multiplex PCR, and TCRdb holds only the in-frame ones, with some missing. This sample has about 380,000 clones; 85% occur once, and the top ten carry roughly 3.6%. The sequence came from a woman aged 18 to 35 with acute or convalescent COVID-19. The material sequenced was peripheral blood. V is TRBV6-6 and J is TRBJ2-3; perhaps TRBD2 as D (5 bases). The CDR3, as DNA: TGTGCCAGCAGTTGGGCGGGCAAAAGCACAGATACGCAGTATTTT. This gives the protein CASSWAGKSTDTQYF.